Listed below are T cell receptor beta chains from one sample, sequenced in a study of T cell responses to AZD1222 COVID-19 vaccine. Assay used: immunoSEQ multiplex PCR; TCRdb lists only in-frame clones, some missing. The top ten hold roughly 0.99% of the sample, which has around 170,000 clones, under 95% seen once. The specimen comprised peripheral blood, sampled on day 0 of AZD1222 vaccination. The receptors come from an adult in good health. Both conserved end residues are trimmed from each CDR3. Clone size is not always given. Where it is, it says once, few, many or a class for expanded clones.

abundance	v_gene	j_gene	len	CDR3aa
-	TRBV7-2	TRBJ1-2	13	ASSLDGFNNYGYT
-	TRBV18	TRBJ2-3	12	ASSPPDGMDTQY
-	TRBV4-3	TRBJ1-2	14	ASSQVWDNSNYGYT
once	TRBV7-9	TRBJ2-3	12	ASSFAGRTDTQY
-	TRBV7-9	TRBJ1-1	14	ASSPPTGTGTTEAF
-	TRBV5-1	TRBJ2-2	12	ASSPQGNTGELF
once	TRBV11-3	TRBJ2-5	13	ASSLEGSGQETQY
-	TRBV29-1	TRBJ1-2	12	SVDWGQENYGYT
-	TRBV10-3	TRBJ1-4	12	AISESMEGGKLF
-	TRBV13	TRBJ2-5	13	ASSQQGPDQETQY
-	TRBV19	TRBJ1-5	16	ASSPDRGAEFSNQPQH
-	TRBV7-2	TRBJ2-1	9	ASSEGGEQF
-	TRBV12-3/TRBV12-4	TRBJ1-2	11	ASTNGGGYGYT
-	TRBV5-1	TRBJ2-1	12	ASSLGDSYNEQF
-	TRBV5-1	TRBJ2-7	15	ASSLDTGLAVPLEQY
-	TRBV5-6	TRBJ2-3	12	ASSLRGAADTQY
-	TRBV28	TRBJ2-3	13	ASSPNFSPTDTQY
-	TRBV27	TRBJ2-7	12	ASSLGIHPDEQY
-	TRBV2	TRBJ1-6	14	ASRDSGPQQVSPLH
-	TRBV4-2	TRBJ2-5	15	ASSQDLGRTFQETQY
-	TRBV7-3	TRBJ1-2	13	ASSSTPGQVHGYT
-	TRBV11-2	TRBJ2-3	13	ASSLDRGSTDTQY
once	TRBV6-5	TRBJ1-2	13	ASSYAREGYYGYT
-	TRBV20-1	TRBJ1-5	9	SARQDQPQH
-	TRBV27	TRBJ1-1	13	ASSLKVRYNTEAF
-	TRBV19	TRBJ2-3	14	ASTPQARGSGSPQY
-	TRBV5-3	TRBJ2-3	15	ARSLVAGRWSTDTQY
-	TRBV18	TRBJ2-1	13	ASSLASGGENEQF
few	TRBV19	TRBJ2-3	14	ASSSWQGIGTDTQY
-	TRBV18	TRBJ2-5	10	ASSPNRETQY
-	TRBV5-1	TRBJ2-7	12	ASSLRTASYEQY
-	TRBV5-1	TRBJ2-7	16	ASSWNPGLAGGPIEQY
-	TRBV5-1	TRBJ2-7	12	ASSFFDRVREQY
-	TRBV6-5	TRBJ1-1	11	ASSQRRGIEAF
-	TRBV4-2	TRBJ2-5	14	ASSQVSQPGGETQY
once	TRBV5-6	TRBJ1-2	12	ASSPQGTFYGYT
-	TRBV29-1	TRBJ1-5	11	SVVLLPDQPQH